This is a list of T cell receptor beta chains from one sample in a study of Graves' ophthalmopathy and Graves' hyperthyroidism. TCRdb called the multiplex PCR reads again in MiXCR, with one record for every CDR3 protein. The repertoire holds 450,000 to 600,000 distinct CDR3 sequences, with about 40% as singletons. Sequencing used peripheral blood or thyroid tissue (not recorded which). The source is an adult man with Graves' hyperthyroidism. Each CDR3 is given with its conserved first and last residue. The D gene is left open where the match is weak. The size of a clone is reported for some rows only, either as once, few or many, or as a class for expanded clones.

>-|many|TRBJ1-4|TRBV27
TGTGCCAGCAGTTCCTCGACGGGAAAACTGTTTTTT
CASSSSTGKLFF
>TRBD1|once|TRBJ1-2|TRBV29-1
TGCAGCGTTCGGGACAGCACTAACTATGGCTACACCTTC
CSVRDSTNYGYTF
>-|many|TRBJ2-7|TRBV9
TGTGCCAGCAGCGCCGGCGGGGCCACCTACGAGCAGTACTTC
CASSAGGATYEQYF
>-|many|TRBJ1-2|TRBV5-1
TGCGCCAGCAGCTTACCCGACCGCAACTATGGCTACACCTTC
CASSLPDRNYGYTF
>TRBD2|few|TRBJ2-7|TRBV27
TGTGCCAGCAGTCCGAGCGGGGGGGCGTCCTACGAGCAGTACTTC
CASSPSGGASYEQYF
>-|-|TRBJ1-1|TRBV7-2
TGTGCCAGCAGCTTAGCCGGGGGTGTGGGAGCTTTCTTT
CASSLAGGVGAFF
>TRBD1|few|TRBJ1-5|TRBV19
TGTGCCAGTAGATTGAACAGGGGGCTGAATCAGCCCCAGCATTTT
CASRLNRGLNQPQHF
>-|-|TRBJ2-5|TRBV7-3
TGTGCTAGCGGGACAGCCCAAGAGACCCAGTACTTC
CASGTAQETQYF
>-|-|TRBJ2-3|TRBV7-9
TGTGCCGGCAGCCCGGACTACACAGATACGCAGTATTTT
CAGSPDYTDTQYF
>TRBD1|many|TRBJ1-5|TRBV2
TGTGCCAGCAGGCGCCGGGACAGGCTCAATCAGCCCCAGCATTTT
CASRRRDRLNQPQHF
>-|-|TRBJ1-1|TRBV29-1
TGCAGCGTCGGAGGGAGGGTTACGAGCACTGAAGCGTTCTTT
CSVGGRVTSTEAFF
>-|many|TRBJ1-5|TRBV12-3/TRBV12-4
TGTGCCAGTGGTTCAAGGGGATATCAGCCCCAGCATTTT
CASGSRGYQPQHF
>-|many|TRBJ2-5|TRBV6-5
TGTGCCAGCAGCAGCAGTTCGGAGACCCAGTACTTC
CASSSSSETQYF
>TRBD1|-|TRBJ1-5|TRBV30
TGTGCCTGGAGTCAGGGGACAGGGTACGATCAGCCCCAGCATTTT
CAWSQGTGYDQPQHF
>-|-|TRBJ1-2|TRBV25-1
TGTGCCAGCAGTGCTAAACAGCCTTACTACTATGGCTACACCTTC
CASSAKQPYYYGYTF